Presented here are 26 T cell receptor beta chains from one specimen sequenced in a study of a mutant IDH1 vaccine in newly diagnosed glioma. Their antigens remain unidentified. Time point noted: week 23, last vaccination. Vaccine doses each comprised 300 ug of mutant IDH1 20-mer peptide, with topical imiquimod. Clones were sequenced by immunoSEQ multiplex PCR, and TCRdb holds only the in-frame ones, with some missing. The data show approximately 50,000 clones, about nine tenths seen once. Specimen: PBMCs, collected from a glioma patient whose treatment included an IDH1 peptide vaccine. These receptors all come from a man aged 35 to 55 with glioma.

The chain combines TRBV19 with TRBJ2-2; D unclear. CDR3 length equals 15 residues. Germline-derived CDR1 and CDR2 are LNHDA and SQIVND (reference sequence). V shed 2 bases and J shed 1 base, with 8 bases lying between them. The CDR3 reads CASSIYAVNTGELFF. The CDR3 coding sequence is TGTGCCAGTAGTATATATGCGGTGAACACCGGGGAGCTGTTTTTT.

The rearrangement uses TRBV29-1 and TRBJ2-2; no definite D call. V was cut by 3 bases and J by 3 bases, with 8 bases left in between. CDR3 length: 13 amino acids. The V gene's germline CDR1 is SQVTM and CDR2 ANQGSEA. The CDR3: CSVDNSYTGELFF. Here the CDR3 DNA reads TGCAGCGTTGATAACTCGTACACCGGGGAGCTGTTTTTT.

There are a few counts of this clone. CDR3 sequence: CASSSYTNYGYTF. CDR3 sequence (DNA): TGTGCCAGTAGTAGTTACACTAACTATGGCTACACCTTC. V is TRBV19 and J is TRBJ1-2; unclear D gene. The CDR3 length is 13 residues. Trimming stripped 4 bases from V and 0 bases from J, with 6 bases between. The germline V gene encodes CDR1 LNHDA and CDR2 SQIVND (reference sequence).

This rearrangement joins TRBV4-1 to TRBJ2-7; no clear D gene. Trimming left V 3 bases short and J 2 bases short, with 14 bases between. Germline-derived CDR1 and CDR2 are MGHRA and YSYEKL. The CDR3 covers 15 residues. CDR3 sequence (DNA): TGCGCCAGCAGCCATAAGATGGCAGACACCTACGAGCAGTACTTC. Encoded protein: CASSHKMADTYEQYF.

The chain carries TRBV29-1 and TRBJ2-7, with TRBD2 matching over 8 bases. After removal of 7 bases from V and 8 bases from J, the junction contained 13 bases not matched to a gene. The CDR3 runs 13 residues. The germline V gene encodes CDR1 SQVTM and CDR2 ANQGSEA. CDR3 in amino acids: CSAVASVAGKQYF. DNA of the CDR3: TGCAGCGCTGTTGCGTCGGTAGCGGGAAAGCAGTACTTC.

This sequence joins TRBV25-1 and TRBJ1-4; 7 bases are a match to TRBD1. CDR1 is MGHDK and CDR2 is SYGVNS in the germline V gene. The V gene end was trimmed by 3 bases and the J gene end by 8 bases; junction bases not matched to a gene: 6. This CDR3 spans 14 amino acids. Here the CDR3 DNA reads TGTGCCAGCAGTGAGGGGACAGTCCGGGAAAAACTGTTTTTT. Translation: CASSEGTVREKLFF.

The rearrangement links TRBV5-1 to TRBJ2-3, with D possibly TRBD1 on 6 matching bases. The CDR3 runs to 15 residues. Per the germline V gene, CDR1 is SGHRS and CDR2 is YFSETQ. The germline V and J ends were trimmed by 4 bases and 1 base, with 13 bases remaining between them. The CDR3 region has the DNA TGCGCCAGCAGCCTCGGGACACCCCGCACAGATACGCAGTATTTT. Its translation is CASSLGTPRTDTQYF.

The chain has TRBV4-2 and TRBJ1-1; D is unresolved. This CDR3 comprises 13 residues. Germline values: CDR1 LGHNA, CDR2 YNFKEQ. With 0 bases removed from V and 4 bases from J, the gap between germline ends came to 6 bases. The CDR3 region has the DNA TGTGCCAGCAGCCAAGATCTACCCACTGAAGCTTTCTTT. It specifies CASSQDLPTEAFF.

This clone was recorded a few times. The gene calls are TRBV7-9 and TRBJ1-1; 7 positions agree with TRBD1. Trimming at V came to 7 bases and at J to 1 base, leaving 6 bases not matched to a gene. Germline CDR1 SEHNR, CDR2 FQNEAQ (reference sequence). This CDR3 has 14 residues. CDR3 region: CASTPQGPNTEAFF. CDR3 coding DNA: TGTGCCAGCACTCCACAGGGGCCGAACACTGAAGCTTTCTTT.

The chain has TRBV7-2 and TRBJ1-2, with unresolved D. V dropped 2 bases and J dropped 3 bases, with 7 bases sitting between them. CDR1 is SGHTA and CDR2 is FQGNSA in the germline V gene. The CDR3 totals 13 residues. The DNA for the CDR3 is TGTGCCAGCAGCTTAATCAGTTACTATGGCTACACCTTC. It translates to CASSLISYYGYTF.

The chain links TRBV18 to TRBJ2-7, with D perhaps TRBD1 (7 bases). The germline CDR1 and CDR2 sequences are KGHSH and LQKENI. V was trimmed by 6 bases and J by 4 bases, leaving 16 bases between them. CDR3 length: 14 residues. DNA of the CDR3: TGTGCCAGCTCGCGGGCAGGGGGGCAGTACGAGCAGTACTTC. Protein: CASSRAGGQYEQYF.

V is TRBV18 and J is TRBJ2-2, with D unresolved. Germline-derived CDR1 and CDR2 are KGHSH and LQKENI. The CDR3 has 13 amino acids. The V end was cut by 1 base, the J end by 3 bases, with 3 bases between. CDR3 nucleotide sequence: TGTGCCAGCTCACCACGGGACACCGGGGAGCTGTTTTTT. It specifies CASSPRDTGELFF.

This clone was observed a handful of times. This chain links TRBV19 with TRBJ1-1; D might be TRBD1 (6 bases). V shed 7 bases and J shed 4 bases, with 19 bases lying between them. CDR3 length: 15 amino acids. The germline V gene has CDR1 LNHDA and CDR2 SQIVND (reference sequence). CDR3 coding DNA: TGTGCCAGTACCAGAGGGGAGGGGGTGAGCACTGAAGCTTTCTTT. Translating gives CASTRGEGVSTEAFF.

The chain couples TRBV18 to TRBJ1-5, with D perhaps TRBD1 (6 bases). The V end was cut by 4 bases, the J end by 1 base, with 11 bases between. Germline loops: CDR1 KGHSH, CDR2 LQKENI. The CDR3 totals 15 residues. CDR3 DNA sequence: TGTGCCAGCTCACGAGGGGACAACAGCAATCAGCCCCAGCATTTT. Encoded protein: CASSRGDNSNQPQHF.

This clone was seen once. The chain has TRBV28 and TRBJ1-2; 7 bases are shared with TRBD1. With V trimmed by 6 bases and J by 8 bases, 21 bases remained unmatched. CDR3 length: 17 amino acids. Per germline, CDR1 MDHEN and CDR2 SYDVKM. The CDR3 reads CASRLGTYRGQSRGYTF. The CDR3 DNA reads as TGTGCCAGCAGATTAGGGACGTACAGGGGCCAGTCGAGGGGCTACACCTTC.

This chain joins TRBV19 and TRBJ2-3; 7 bases are shared with TRBD2. CDR1 is LNHDA and CDR2 is SQIVND in the germline V gene (reference sequence). The V and J ends lost 3 bases and 14 bases, in that order; junction bases with no gene match: 8. CDR3 length: 12 residues. The CDR3: CASSIEGTKPYF. The CDR3 DNA sequence: TGTGCCAGTAGTATTGAGGGGACTAAACCGTATTTT. Using reference TRBV19 and TRBJ2-3 for the parts outside the CDR3, the full variable domain is DGGITQSPKYLFRKEGQNVTLSCEQNLNHDAMYWYRQDPGQGLRLIYYSQIVNDFQKGDIAEGYSVSREKKESFPLTVTSAQKNPTAFYLCASSIEGTKPYFGPGTRLTVL.

V gene TRBV28 combines with J gene TRBJ2-7; D not resolved. Trimming pared 5 bases from V and 0 bases from J, leaving 11 bases between. The CDR3 runs to 14 residues. Germline V gives CDR1 MDHEN, CDR2 SYDVKM. This CDR3 is CASSESVSSYEQYF. CDR3 DNA sequence: TGTGCCAGCAGTGAGTCGGTGAGCTCCTACGAGCAGTACTTC.

Here the CDR3 reads CASSLAATNEKLFF. DNA for the CDR3: TGCGCCAGCAGCTTGGCAGCAACTAATGAAAAACTGTTTTTT. The chain employs TRBV5-1 and TRBJ1-4; no clear D gene. The CDR3 is made up of 14 amino acids. Germline CDR1 is SGHRS and CDR2 is YFSETQ. V was clipped by 0 bases and J by 0 bases, with 3 bases between them.

This chain links TRBV5-1 with TRBJ2-5; tentative D call: TRBD2 (5 bases). CDR3 size: 17 residues. V was trimmed by 0 bases and J by 5 bases, leaving 20 bases between them. The germline gives CDR1 SGHRS, CDR2 YFSETQ. Here the CDR3 DNA reads TGCGCCAGCAGCTTGGGCGACTATCTCGCGATCGAGGAGACCCAGTACTTC. It codes for CASSLGDYLAIEETQYF.

V usage is TRBV5-1 and J usage is TRBJ1-3; TRBD1 matches at 11 bases. The junction had 4 bases not matched to a gene; V was cut back by 4 bases and J by 1 base. CDR3 length: 16 amino acids. Germline CDR1 and CDR2: SGHRS and YFSETQ. The CDR3 nucleotides are TGCGCCAGCAGCCCGGGACAGGGGGAATCTGGAAACACCATATATTTT. This sequence encodes CASSPGQGESGNTIYF.

V and J are TRBV28 and TRBJ2-2; the D gene is possibly TRBD1 (5 bases). Germline CDR1 MDHEN, CDR2 SYDVKM. The CDR3 extends over 13 amino acids. CDR3 in amino acids: CGTHRSNTGELFF. The CDR3 region has the DNA TGTGGGACCCACAGGTCGAACACCGGGGAGCTGTTTTTT.

This chain links TRBV6-4 with TRBJ2-1; 9 nucleotides align to TRBD2. Germline CDR1 and CDR2: MRHNA and SNTAGT. J lost 3 bases, V lost 4 bases, and 1 base had no gene match. This CDR3 is built from 14 residues. The CDR3 coding sequence is TGTGCCAGCAGTGTAGCGGGAGACTACAATGAGCAGTTCTTC. The encoded protein is CASSVAGDYNEQFF.

V is TRBV9 and J is TRBJ1-1; D remains unclear. V was shortened by 4 bases and J by 1 base, with 11 bases between the two germline ends. The CDR3 is 14 residues long. Per the germline V gene, CDR1 is SGDLS and CDR2 is YYNGEE. CDR3: CASSRRAGNTEAFF. The CDR3 DNA reads TGTGCCAGCAGCCGTAGAGCAGGGAACACTGAAGCTTTCTTT.

The rearrangement uses TRBV10-3 and TRBJ2-3; no reliable D call. The CDR3 is 11 amino acids. Looked up from germline, CDR1 is ENHRY and CDR2 is SYGVKD. V shed 3 bases and J shed 6 bases, with 4 bases lying between them. The CDR3 sequence: CAISDRDTQYF. The CDR3, as DNA: TGTGCCATCAGTGACCGGGATACGCAGTATTTT.

The rearrangement uses TRBV7-8 and TRBJ2-7; 7 positions match TRBD2. Germline V gene lookup returns CDR1 SGHVS and CDR2 FQNEAQ. This CDR3 comprises 14 residues. V gave up 5 bases and J gave up 2 bases; unmatched junction bases: 6. The CDR3 sequence is CASSDRLAAYEQYF. The CDR3 DNA follows: TGTGCCAGCAGCGATCGGCTAGCGGCCTACGAGCAGTACTTC.

A word on this clone: One junction end disagrees with the germline gene, perhaps due to a read error. The V call is TRBV7-7, the J call TRBJ1-1; 7 bases line up with TRBD1. CDR1 is SSHAT and CDR2 is FNYEAQ in the germline V gene (reference sequence). CDR3 length equals 13 residues. The CDR3 region is CASSQDRFTEAFF. The CDR3 region has the DNA TGTGCTAGCAGCCAGGACAGGTTCACTGAAGCTTTCTTT.